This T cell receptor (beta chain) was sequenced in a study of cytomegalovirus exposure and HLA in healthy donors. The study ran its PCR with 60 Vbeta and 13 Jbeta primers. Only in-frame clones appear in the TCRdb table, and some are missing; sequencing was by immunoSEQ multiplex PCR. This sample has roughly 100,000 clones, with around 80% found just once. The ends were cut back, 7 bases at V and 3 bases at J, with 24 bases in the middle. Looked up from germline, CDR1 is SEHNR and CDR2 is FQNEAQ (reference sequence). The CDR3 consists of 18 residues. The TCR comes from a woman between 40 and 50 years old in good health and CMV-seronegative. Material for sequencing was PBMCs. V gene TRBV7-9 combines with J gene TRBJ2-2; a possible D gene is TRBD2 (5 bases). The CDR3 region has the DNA TGTGCCAGCAACCTTCCTGGAGGTGGGGTGGTTGACACCGGGGAGCTGTTTTTT. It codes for CASNLPGGGVVDTGELFF.